A selection of T cell receptor beta chains follows, all from one sample in a study of control samples from healthy donors and cancer patients. This table comes from immunoSEQ multiplex PCR, and its TCRdb copy is limited to in-frame clones, with some not included. Of around 130,000 clones in the sample, about 90% are singletons; the top ten hold 40%. Material for sequencing was blood. The receptors shown here come from a man aged 50 to 59 in good health. The CDR3 runs from the conserved cysteine through the conserved F or W. The D gene is left open where the match is weak.

J: TRBJ2-7; V: TRBV27; D: TRBD2; DNA: TGTGCCAGCAGTTTTGCTTTCAAACTAGCGGTCGGCGAGCAGTACTTC; CDR3: CASSFAFKLAVGEQYF
J: TRBJ2-7; V: TRBV7-2; D: TRBD2; DNA: TGTGCCAGCAGCTTGGGACTAAAACCCTACGAGCAGTACTTC; CDR3: CASSLGLKPYEQYF
J: TRBJ2-1; V: TRBV27; D: TRBD2; DNA: TGTGCCAGCAGTTTGGGGGCTAGCGGGGGGTACAATGAGCAGTTCTTC; CDR3: CASSLGASGGYNEQFF
J: TRBJ2-1; V: TRBV6-4; D: NA; DNA: TGTGCCAGCAGTGACGTGGGCAAACATCGTTATGAGCAGTTCTTC; CDR3: CASSDVGKHRYEQFF
J: TRBJ2-7; V: TRBV15; D: NA; DNA: TGTGCCACCAGCAGAGGCGGGACAGCCTCCTACGAGCAGTACTTC; CDR3: CATSRGGTASYEQYF
J: TRBJ1-1; V: TRBV27; D: NA; DNA: TGTGCCAGCAGCTATAAATTGAACACTGAAGCTTTCTTT; CDR3: CASSYKLNTEAFF
J: TRBJ2-7; V: TRBV5-6; D: NA; DNA: TGTGCCAGCAGCTTGGATACAGGATACTACGAGCAGTACTTC; CDR3: CASSLDTGYYEQYF
J: TRBJ1-5; V: TRBV19; D: NA; DNA: TGTGCCAGTAGTATTGTCGGGACACTGGGAAATCAGCCCCAGCATTTT; CDR3: CASSIVGTLGNQPQHF
J: TRBJ1-1; V: TRBV5-4; D: TRBD1; DNA: TGTGCCAGCAGCACGGGGACAGGGTGGGATAACACTGAAGCTTTCTTT; CDR3: CASSTGTGWDNTEAFF
J: TRBJ2-5; V: TRBV6-6; D: NA; DNA: TGTGCCAGCAGGGCTCCCGAGAGGCAAGAGACCCAGTACTTC; CDR3: CASRAPERQETQYF
J: TRBJ1-4; V: TRBV2; D: NA; DNA: TGTGCCAGCCCGAGGACGCCCGATGAAAAACTGTTTTTT; CDR3: CASPRTPDEKLFF